The 25 T cell receptor beta chains presented below share a single source sample, sequenced in a study of OX40 agonist ivuxolimab in advanced cancers. TCRdb keeps only in-frame clones here, not all; method: immunoSEQ multiplex PCR. The sample records tens of thousands of clones, roughly 84% being singletons. This specimen consisted of CD4+ or CD8+ T cells sorted from blood, obtained in a trial of the OX40 agonist ivuxolimab. Receptor source: an adult with an advanced solid tumor such as melanoma, head and neck, liver or kidney cancer.

The chain links TRBV7-9 to TRBJ2-2; the match to TRBD1 covers 7 bases. The J segment lost 5 bases and the V segment lost 5 bases, leaving 8 bases of the junction unmatched. The V gene's germline CDR1 is SEHNR and CDR2 FQNEAQ (reference sequence). CDR3 size: 15 residues. The CDR3 region is CASSPRQGMTGELFF. The CDR3 coding sequence is TGTGCCAGCAGCCCTCGACAGGGTATGACCGGGGAGCTGTTTTTT.

The V call is TRBV10-3, the J call TRBJ2-1, with TRBD2 identical over 8 bases. Looked up from germline, CDR1 is ENHRY and CDR2 is SYGVKD. The J segment lost 8 bases and the V segment lost 6 bases, leaving 3 bases of the junction unmatched. There are 12 residues in the CDR3. The CDR3: CAISAGGDEQFF. CDR3 in DNA: TGTGCCATCAGCGCCGGGGGGGATGAGCAGTTCTTC.

The chain has TRBV6-5 and TRBJ2-5; no firm D call. V lost 4 bases and J lost 5, with 17 bases in between. The CDR3 has 15 residues. Germline V CDR1 and CDR2: MNHEY, SVGAGI. The CDR3 nucleotides are TGTGCCAGCAGTTCTACACTGGGCCGTGGGGAGACCCAGTACTTC. Residues: CASSSTLGRGETQYF.

A remark on this clone: The sample contains more than one DNA sequence encoding this CDR3. This chain uses TRBV5-1 with TRBJ1-3; D is unclear. Trimming took off 4 bases at V and 4 bases at J, with 9 bases between the two ends. CDR3 length: 13 amino acids. In germline, CDR1 is SGHRS, CDR2 YFSETQ. CDR3 in DNA: TGCGCCAGCAGCCGAGAGACGGGAAACACCATATATTTT. As protein: CASSRETGNTIYF.

The CDR3 DNA sequence: TGTGCCAGCAGGGGTCGGTACGAGGCCCCCGGGGAGCTGTTTTTT. Encoded protein: CASRGRYEAPGELFF. The chain recombines TRBV28 with TRBJ2-2; D is undetermined. The CDR3 consists of 15 residues. Trimming took 6 bases from V and 6 from J, leaving 17 bases between them. Per germline, CDR1 MDHEN and CDR2 SYDVKM.

V is TRBV11-2 and J is TRBJ2-3; no clear D gene. Per germline, CDR1 SGHAT and CDR2 FQNNGV. V gave up 4 bases and J gave up 6 bases, with 8 bases separating them. The CDR3 consists of 12 residues. CDR3: CASSSFGDTQYF. CDR3 in DNA: TGTGCCAGCAGCTCGTTTGGGGATACGCAGTATTTT.

The rearrangement uses TRBV28 and TRBJ2-7; D not resolved. V lost 3 bases and J lost 2, with 8 bases in between. Germline CDR1 and CDR2: MDHEN and SYDVKM. CDR3 length: 13 amino acids. The CDR3 nucleotides are TGTGCCAGCAGTTTGTCTCAGACCTACGAGCAGTACTTC. Encoded protein: CASSLSQTYEQYF.

This clone has only one observation. The chain has TRBV11-3 and TRBJ1-2; D is undetermined. V dropped 1 base and J dropped 0 bases, with 9 bases sitting between them. Germline V CDR1 and CDR2: SGHNT, YENEEA. The CDR3 totals 15 residues. The CDR3 reads CASSLVRGANYGYTF. The CDR3 DNA is TGTGCCAGCAGCTTAGTACGCGGAGCTAACTATGGCTACACCTTC.

This chain connects TRBV6-1 to TRBJ1-5, with 7 bases that match TRBD1. Losses at the gene ends were 6 bases for V and 4 bases for J; bases not matched to a gene: 0. The CDR3 length is 12 residues. CDR1 is MNHNS, CDR2 SASEGT, per germline. This chain's CDR3 is CASRQGNQPQHF. The CDR3 nucleotides read TGTGCCAGCAGACAGGGGAATCAGCCCCAGCATTTT.

The sample holds one count of this clone. The chain recombines TRBV7-6 with TRBJ2-3; 8 bases align to TRBD2. After removal of 5 bases from V and 0 bases from J, the junction contained 4 bases not matched to a gene. Germline assignment: CDR1 SGHVS and CDR2 FNYEAQ. CDR3 size: 15 residues. CDR3 DNA: TGTGCCAGCAGCAGTAGCGGGGCTAGCACAGATACGCAGTATTTT. Its translation is CASSSSGASTDTQYF.

CDR3 sequence reads: CASSDNSGTGHYGYTF. The CDR3 nucleotides are TGTGCCAGCAGTGACAACTCCGGGACAGGGCACTATGGCTACACCTTC. This rearrangement joins TRBV25-1 to TRBJ1-2; 9 bases map to TRBD1. Germline V lookup: CDR1 MGHDK, CDR2 SYGVNS. J was trimmed by 3 bases and V by 3 bases; bases with no gene match: 8. This CDR3 region has 16 residues.

This sequence joins TRBV19 and TRBJ2-5; D may be TRBD1 or TRBD2 (5 bases each). Trimming stripped 8 bases from V and 4 bases from J, with 14 bases between. The CDR3 loop spans 13 amino acids. Germline assignment: CDR1 LNHDA and CDR2 SQIVND (reference sequence). CDR3 coding DNA: TGTGCCAGTCGGGACCACCTCGGAGAGACCCAGTACTTC. Amino acid sequence: CASRDHLGETQYF.

This clone was picked up a small number of times. The rearrangement links TRBV7-9 to TRBJ1-1, with no clear D. Trimming shortened V by 2 bases and J by 1 base, and 5 bases separated the two germline ends. CDR1 SEHNR and CDR2 FQNEAQ come from the germline V gene (reference sequence). The CDR3 is 13 residues long. CDR3 region: CASSLTQNTEAFF. For the CDR3, the DNA is TGTGCCAGCAGCTTAACACAGAACACTGAAGCTTTCTTT.

V gene TRBV2 combines with J gene TRBJ1-2; TRBD1 is a possible D gene (5 bases). The CDR3 runs 14 residues. Germline-derived CDR1 and CDR2 are SNHLY and FYNNEI. Trimming removed 8 bases from V and 2 bases from J, with 15 bases in between. The CDR3 nucleotides read TGTGCCAGCCCTGGGGTCCGGGGGAACTATGGCTACACCTTC. It yields the protein CASPGVRGNYGYTF.

The chain is built from TRBV2 and TRBJ1-5; D may be TRBD1 (6 bases). The V and J ends lost 8 bases and 9 bases respectively, with 23 bases between them. CDR1 SNHLY and CDR2 FYNNEI come from the germline V gene. The CDR3 has 15 amino acids. CDR3 sequence (DNA): TGTGCCAGCCGGATCGGGGGGGCTAGCGGTCGGCCCCAGCATTTT. This codes for CASRIGGASGRPQHF. The complete variable domain, with remaining parts taken from reference TRBV2 and TRBJ1-5, reads EPEVTQTPSHQVTQMGQEVILRCVPISNHLYFYWYRQILGQKVEFLVSFYNNEISEKSEIFDDQFSVERPDGSNFTLKIRSTKLEDSAMYFCASRIGGASGRPQHFGDGTRLSIL.

The chain couples TRBV5-4 to TRBJ1-2; TRBD1 matches at 7 bases. The CDR3 contains 17 residues. V was pared by 4 bases and J by 7 bases, with 19 bases of the junction left unmatched. Per germline, CDR1 SGHNT and CDR2 YYREEE (reference sequence). The CDR3 DNA sequence: TGTGCCAGCAGCCAAGCACCGACAGGGCGGGTTTTAGGTGGCTACACCTTC. This sequence encodes CASSQAPTGRVLGGYTF.

This clone appeared a single time. The V and J genes are TRBV6-1 and TRBJ2-4; D is undetermined. The CDR3 extends over 14 amino acids. In germline, CDR1 is MNHNS, CDR2 SASEGT. The V and J ends lost 7 bases and 6 bases respectively, with 16 bases between them. The CDR3 loop reads CASTSVHYGNIQYF. CDR3 DNA: TGTGCCAGCACTTCCGTACATTACGGAAACATTCAGTACTTC.

This clone was observed a few times. The gene calls are TRBV27 and TRBJ1-1; no clear D gene. Germline loops: CDR1 MNHEY, CDR2 SMNVEV (reference sequence). The CDR3 consists of 14 residues. V was pared by 4 bases and J by 2 bases, with 11 bases between. This CDR3 is CASSSEYTNTEAFF. DNA for the CDR3: TGTGCCAGCAGTTCAGAATACACCAACACTGAAGCTTTCTTT.

The genes are TRBV5-1 and TRBJ1-2, with 11 bases that match TRBD1. J was trimmed by 5 bases and V by 4 bases; bases with no gene match: 10. This CDR3 region has 16 residues. Germline V gene lookup returns CDR1 SGHRS and CDR2 YFSETQ. DNA of the CDR3: TGCGCCAGCAGCATCGGACAGGGGGCGCTTAGGTATGGCTACACCTTC. As protein: CASSIGQGALRYGYTF.

J is TRBJ1-2 and V is TRBV28; 7 nucleotides agree with TRBD1. The trim removed 8 bases at V and 5 bases at J, leaving 2 bases unmatched. Germline V CDR1 and CDR2: MDHEN, SYDVKM. This CDR3 has 11 amino acids. The CDR3: CASEGAYGYTF. In nucleotides, the CDR3 is TGTGCCAGCGAGGGGGCGTATGGCTACACCTTC.

The chain uses TRBV5-4 and TRBJ2-3; TRBD2 aligns across 7 bases. This CDR3 spans 15 amino acids. V shed 3 bases and J 0 bases; nucleotides not matched to a gene: 4. Per germline, CDR1 SGHNT and CDR2 YYREEE (reference sequence). The CDR3, as DNA: TGTGCCAGCAGCTCCGGGGGAGGGAGCACAGATACGCAGTATTTT. Amino acid sequence: CASSSGGGSTDTQYF.

The chain employs TRBV7-2 and TRBJ1-1; no reliable D call. Germline CDR1 SGHTA, CDR2 FQGNSA. V gave up 6 bases and J gave up 0 bases, with 8 bases separating them. There are 13 residues in the CDR3. The CDR3 nucleotides read TGTGCCAGCAGTCGGACGGTGAACACTGAAGCTTTCTTT. It codes for CASSRTVNTEAFF. The complete variable domain, with remaining parts taken from reference TRBV7-2 and TRBJ1-1, reads GAGVSQSPSNKVTEKGKDVELRCDPISGHTALYWYRQSLGQGLEFLIYFQGNSAPDKSGLPSDRFSAERTGGSVSTLTIQRTQQEDSAVYLCASSRTVNTEAFFGQGTRLTVV.

The chain recombines TRBV5-8 with TRBJ2-1; D not resolved. V was pared by 5 bases and J by 4 bases, with 13 bases between. Germline CDR1 SGHTS, CDR2 YDEGEE. There are 14 residues in the CDR3. For the CDR3, the DNA is TGTGCCAGCAGACTACGTACGGTGTACAATGAGCAGTTCTTC. Its translation: CASRLRTVYNEQFF. The whole variable domain, filled in from reference TRBV5-8 and TRBJ2-1, reads EAGVTQSPTHLIKTRGQQATLRCSPISGHTSVYWYQQALGLGLQFLLWYDEGEERNRGNFPPRFSGRQFPNYSSELNVNALELEDSALYLCASRLRTVYNEQFFGPGTRLTVL.

The J gene is TRBJ2-6, the V gene TRBV7-2; perhaps TRBD1 as D (5 bases). The CDR3 extends over 18 amino acids. Germline V lookup: CDR1 SGHTA, CDR2 FQGNSA. V lost 7 bases to trimming and J lost 4 bases, with 23 bases between them. The CDR3, as DNA: TGTGCCAGCACCAATAAAACCCCAGGGCGGACCGGGGCCAACGTCCTGACTTTC. This translates into CASTNKTPGRTGANVLTF.

The V and J genes are TRBV25-1 and TRBJ2-1; D is uncertain. CDR1 is MGHDK, CDR2 SYGVNS, per germline. This CDR3 is 12 amino acids long. The germline V and J ends were trimmed by 4 bases and 7 bases, with 8 bases remaining between them. In nucleotides, the CDR3 is TGTGCCAGCAGTGGTGGCGCAAATGAGCAGTTCTTC. It encodes CASSGGANEQFF.